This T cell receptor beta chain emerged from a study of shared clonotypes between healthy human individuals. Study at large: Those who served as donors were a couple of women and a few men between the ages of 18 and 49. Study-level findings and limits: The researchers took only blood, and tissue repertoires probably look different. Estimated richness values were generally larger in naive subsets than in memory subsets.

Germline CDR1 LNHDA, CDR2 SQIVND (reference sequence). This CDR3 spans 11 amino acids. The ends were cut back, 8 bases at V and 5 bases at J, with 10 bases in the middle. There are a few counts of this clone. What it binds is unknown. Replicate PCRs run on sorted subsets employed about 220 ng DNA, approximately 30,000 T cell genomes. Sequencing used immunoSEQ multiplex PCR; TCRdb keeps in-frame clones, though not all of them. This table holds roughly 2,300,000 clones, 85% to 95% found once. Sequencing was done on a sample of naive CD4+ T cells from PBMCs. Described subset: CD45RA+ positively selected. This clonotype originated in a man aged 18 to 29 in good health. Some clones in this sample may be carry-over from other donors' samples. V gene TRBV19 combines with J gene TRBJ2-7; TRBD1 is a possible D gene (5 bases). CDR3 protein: CASGQGDEQYF. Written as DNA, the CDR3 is TGTGCCAGTGGGCAGGGCGACGAGCAGTACTTC.